The T cell receptor (beta chain) described here comes from a study of cytomegalovirus exposure and HLA in healthy donors. The wider study: Within the Caucasian-associated ancestry cluster were around 80% of the roughly 360 genotyped donors.

Germline CDR1 and CDR2: SNHLY and FYNNEI. This CDR3 region has 13 residues. PCR involved 60 Vbeta and 13 Jbeta primers. Assay used: immunoSEQ multiplex PCR; TCRdb lists only in-frame clones, some missing. This repertoire shows about 120,000 clones, 70% to 90% found once; its top ten account for 20%. The sequenced sample consisted of PBMCs. V gene TRBV2 combines with J gene TRBJ2-5, with TRBD1 identical over 7 bases. The DNA matches TRBJ2-7 better at its end, which makes the J call doubtful. The TCR was taken from a man younger than 35 in good health and CMV-seropositive. The CDR3 DNA is TGTGCCAGCATAGGGACAGAGAACTACGAGCAGTACTTC. Translating gives CASIGTENYEQYF.